Shown below are 5 T cell receptor beta chains from a single sample sequenced in a study of regulatory T cells in long-lasting Graves disease. Arm-PCR of CDR3 regions and iRepertoire HTBI primers were the basis on which TCR beta libraries were built. TCRdb reprocessed the multiplex PCR reads via MiXCR and lists one record per CDR3 protein. The repertoire consists of around 450,000 distinct CDR3 sequences, with 20% to 25% occurring once and the leading ten covering 7% to 9%. As to time point: persistent/refractory GD, antithyroid drugs over 5 years with positive TRAb. PBMC RNA served as the TCR library source. Material: peripheral blood mononuclear cells (PBMCs), obtained when the disease was refractory, from a patient treated with antithyroid drugs. All receptors come from a female donor with Graves disease.

This clonotype has ten or more counts. The genes are TRBV28 and TRBJ2-7; 10 positions agree with TRBD1. V was clipped by 6 bases and J by 4 bases; unmatched bases: 12. The CDR3 spans 16 residues. Per germline, CDR1 MDHEN and CDR2 SYDVKM. The CDR3 spells CASRVSPGQGIYEQYF. In DNA, the CDR3 is TGTGCCAGCAGAGTCTCACCGGGACAGGGGATTTACGAGCAGTACTTC.

This clonotype was found many times. This sequence joins TRBV28 and TRBJ2-7, with a tentative D call TRBD1 (5 bases). Germline V lookup: CDR1 MDHEN, CDR2 SYDVKM. The germline V and J ends were trimmed by 6 bases and 2 bases, with 17 bases remaining between them. The CDR3 has 15 residues. CDR3 region: CASRNDRQGTYEQYF. In DNA, the CDR3 is TGTGCCAGCAGAAACGACAGACAAGGAACCTACGAGCAGTACTTC.

In its sample, this clonotype was seen a few times. The chain carries TRBV7-3 and TRBJ2-3; D is uncertain. V lost 0 bases, J lost 2 bases, and 9 bases lay in between. CDR1 is SGHTA and CDR2 is FQGTGA in the germline V gene. This CDR3 is built from 15 residues. The CDR3 protein is CASSLTGGSTDTQYF. The CDR3 DNA reads TGTGCCAGCAGCTTAACTGGCGGCTCCACAGATACGCAGTATTTT.

In its sample, this clonotype was seen a few times. A junction boundary mismatches the germline segment, possibly from a read error. The chain recombines TRBV20-1 with TRBJ1-1; D uncertain. Germline V lookup: CDR1 DFQATT, CDR2 SNEGSKA (reference sequence). This CDR3 spans 15 amino acids. CDR3 sequence reads: CSASGPFRSNTEALF. The CDR3 nucleotides are TGCAGTGCTAGTGGCCCCTTTCGCTCGAACACTGAAGCTCTCTTT.

This chain uses TRBV4-2 with TRBJ2-3; 8 nucleotides line up with TRBD2. V shed 5 bases and J 6 bases; nucleotides not matched to a gene: 19. CDR1 and CDR2 from the germline V gene are LGHNA and YNFKEQ. The CDR3 extends over 18 amino acids. Written as DNA, the CDR3 is TGTGCCAGCAGCAGACGCCGGGAAAGTTTAGCGGGAACGGATACGCAGTATTTT. Residues: CASSRRRESLAGTDTQYF.